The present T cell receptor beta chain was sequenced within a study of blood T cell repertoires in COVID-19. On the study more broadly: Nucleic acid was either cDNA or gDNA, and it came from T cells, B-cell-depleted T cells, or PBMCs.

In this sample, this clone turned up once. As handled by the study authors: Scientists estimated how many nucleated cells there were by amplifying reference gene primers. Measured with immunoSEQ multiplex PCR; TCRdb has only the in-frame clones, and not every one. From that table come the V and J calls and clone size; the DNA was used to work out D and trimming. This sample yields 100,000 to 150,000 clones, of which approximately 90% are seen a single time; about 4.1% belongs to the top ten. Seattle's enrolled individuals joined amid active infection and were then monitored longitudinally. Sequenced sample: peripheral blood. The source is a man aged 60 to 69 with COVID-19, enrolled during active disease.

In DNA form, the CDR3 reads TGCGCCAGCAGCCAATTGAGGGTGAATAATTCACCCCTCCACTTT. Translating it yields CASSQLRVNNSPLHF. This chain links TRBV4-1 with TRBJ1-6; D is undetermined. CDR1 MGHRA and CDR2 YSYEKL come from the germline V gene. V was clipped by 2 bases and J by 5 bases, with 10 bases between them. CDR3 length equals 15 residues.